This T cell receptor beta chain is drawn from a study of T-cell reconstitution after alpha-beta-depleted transplantation in children. Study-level findings and limits: As was reported, about two months after transplant, alpha-beta T cells came from several hundred expanded graft clones.

This clonotype was recorded a few times. What it binds is not known. The V end lost 3 bases, the J end lost 0 bases, and 14 bases lay between the germline ends. The CDR3 is made up of 15 amino acids. Germline loops: CDR1 DFQATT, CDR2 SNEGSKA (reference sequence). The TCRbeta library incorporated unique molecular identifiers. TCRdb re-called the PCR reads through MiXCR, storing one row per CDR3 protein. Of hundreds of thousands of distinct CDR3 sequences listed, around 13% were seen once; the top ten hold 2.2%. The starting material was PBMCs, mostly from graft donor cells, obtained 360 days after TCRalphabeta/CD19-depleted stem cell transplant. The chain uses TRBV20-1 and TRBJ1-1; D not certain. The TCR sequence derives from a male patient younger than 18 who had a stem cell transplant for acute myeloid leukemia, so the T cells may come from the graft donor. In nucleotides, the CDR3 is TGCAGTGCTAGCCGGCCGTCCCATCTGAACACTGAAGCTTTCTTT. Protein: CSASRPSHLNTEAFF.